Listed below are T cell receptor beta chains from one sample, sequenced in a study of cytomegalovirus exposure and HLA in healthy donors. Method: immunoSEQ multiplex PCR; TCRdb's copy keeps in-frame clones and lacks some. The top ten hold about 3% of the sample, which has around 190,000 clones, roughly 80% seen once. The specimen sequenced was PBMCs. The receptors derive from a female donor in good health and CMV-seronegative. The CDR3 runs from the conserved cysteine through the conserved F or W. D genes are given only for firm matches. Clone size is stated in some rows and not others, as once, few, many or a class when expanded.

. TRBJ2-1 TRBV5-1 TRBD1 TGCGCCAGCAGCTCGTTAGGGGGCGCAGTATACAATGAGCAGTTCTTC CASSSLGGAVYNEQFF
. TRBJ2-5 TRBV4-2 . TGTGCCAGCAGCCCACCAACAGGAAACCAAGAGACCCAGTACTTC CASSPPTGNQETQYF
once TRBJ2-2 TRBV30 . TGTGCCTGGAGCGACACCGGGGAGCTGTTTTTT CAWSDTGELFF
. TRBJ1-1 TRBV30 . TGTGCCTGGAGGGCGGACACTGAAGCTTTCTTT CAWRADTEAFF
. TRBJ1-1 TRBV6-1 TRBD1 TGTGCCAGCAGACGCCAGGGGGCCCGGAACACTGAAGCTTTCTTT CASRRQGARNTEAFF
. TRBJ2-2 TRBV7-9 TRBD2 TGTGCCAGCAGCTTAGGACTAGCGGCCGGGGAGCTGTTTTTT CASSLGLAAGELFF
. TRBJ1-1 TRBV5-6 . TGTGCCAGCAATACAGGAACATCTACTGAAGCTTTCTTT CASNTGTSTEAFF
. TRBJ2-7 TRBV4-1 TRBD1 TGCGCCAGCAGCCAAGGACAGGGCTCCTACGAGCAGTACTTC CASSQGQGSYEQYF
. TRBJ1-1 TRBV4-2 . TGTGCCAGCAGCCAAGATTTAGGGGGAACTGAAGCTTTCTTT CASSQDLGGTEAFF
. TRBJ1-4 TRBV5-6 . TGTGCCAGCAGCCTCCTGGTTGCAGGTGAAAAACTGTTTTTT CASSLLVAGEKLFF
. TRBJ2-5 TRBV2 . TGTGCCAGCAGTGGCCCAACGGGGGAGACCCAGTACTTC CASSGPTGETQYF
. TRBJ2-5 TRBV5-6 TRBD2 TGTGCCAGCAGCTCAGGACTAGCGGGAGAGACCCAGTACTTC CASSSGLAGETQYF
. TRBJ2-2 TRBV27 TRBD1 TGTGCCAGCAGTACTCGGAGGACAGGGGCCGGGGAGCTGTTTTTT CASSTRRTGAGELFF
. TRBJ1-2 TRBV7-8 . TGTGCCAGCAGCTTAGAGCGTCGGAACTATGGCTACACCTTC CASSLERRNYGYTF
. TRBJ2-7 TRBV29-1 . TGCAGCGTGCGGCGGCATCCCTACGAGCAGTACTTC CSVRRHPYEQYF
. TRBJ1-6 TRBV5-3 . TGTGCCAGAAGCGGAGATTCACCCCTCCACTTT CARSGDSPLHF
once TRBJ2-5 TRBV9 TRBD1 TGTGCCAGCAGCGTAGCCCCAACAGGGGCCTATAAGACCCAGTACTTC CASSVAPTGAYKTQYF
. TRBJ1-5 TRBV27 . TGTGCCAGCACCTTGGTAGGAGGATATCAGCCCCAGCATTTT CASTLVGGYQPQHF
few TRBJ1-6 TRBV10-3 . TGTGCCATCAGTGAGGTGGGGGGGCCCGGTAATTCACCCCTCCACTTT CAISEVGGPGNSPLHF
. TRBJ2-1 TRBV30 TRBD2 TGTGCCTGGACCGGACAACAGGGACTAGCGGGAGCCAATGAGCAGTTCTTC CAWTGQQGLAGANEQFF
few TRBJ1-4 TRBV19 . TGTGCCAGTAGTTCTCAGGGTGGGGTAACTAATGAAAAACTGTTTTTT CASSSQGGVTNEKLFF
. TRBJ1-1 TRBV7-9 . TGTGCCAGCAGCTTTTACAGGGATGAAGCTTTCTTT CASSFYRDEAFF
. TRBJ1-1 TRBV6-1 TRBD1 TGTGCCAGCAGTTTCACAGGGGGCGCGACTGAAGCTTTCTTT CASSFTGGATEAFF
. TRBJ1-2 TRBV30 . TGTGCCTGGAGTGGCCCCGAGACAGGCTTAGCTAACTATGGCTACACCTTC CAWSGPETGLANYGYTF
. TRBJ1-1 TRBV28 TRBD1 TGTGCCAGCAGTTTAGCAGGGGGCTCGACTGAAGCTTTCTTT CASSLAGGSTEAFF
. TRBJ2-5 TRBV7-2 TRBD2 TGTGCCAGCAGCCCATTGGGACTAGCTGAAGAGACCCAGTACTTC CASSPLGLAEETQYF
. TRBJ1-3 TRBV28 . TGTGCCGCCACCTCGACTCGTTCTGGAAACACCATATATTTT CAATSTRSGNTIYF
. TRBJ2-3 TRBV7-6 . TGTGCCAGCAGCTCCCAGAATGAGGGTACGCAGTATTTT CASSSQNEGTQYF
. TRBJ1-4 TRBV7-9 TRBD1 TGTTCCAGCAGCTTAGATGGACAGGTTAATGAAAAACTGTTTTTT CSSSLDGQVNEKLFF
. TRBJ2-1 TRBV5-1 TRBD2 TGCGCCAGCAGCTTGGTTCCGTCTAGCGGGAGCAATGAGCAGTTCTTC CASSLVPSSGSNEQFF
. TRBJ2-7 TRBV7-3 TRBD2 TGTGCCAGCAGCTTAATAGCGGGAGGCACCTACGAGCAGTACTTC CASSLIAGGTYEQYF
. TRBJ2-7 TRBV7-3 TRBD2 TGTGCCAGCAGCCTCGCCGGGTATGGGGGGGGCTACGAGCAGTACTTC CASSLAGYGGGYEQYF
. TRBJ2-5 TRBV6-5 TRBD2 TGTGCCAGCAGTTACAGCCCTAGCGGGAGGGTGCTGGAGCAGTACTTC CASSYSPSGRVLEQYF
few TRBJ1-5 TRBV28 . TGTGCCAGCAGTTTATTCGGGGGACAGCCCCAGCATTTT CASSLFGGQPQHF
. TRBJ2-1 TRBV7-8 TRBD2 TGTGCCAGCAGCGCCGAGCTAGCGGGGGCACACAATGAGCAGTTCTTC CASSAELAGAHNEQFF
few TRBJ1-1 TRBV7-9 TRBD1 TGTGCCAGCAGCCAGCTCGGACAGGGATTTGAAGCTTTCTTT CASSQLGQGFEAFF
. TRBJ2-7 TRBV5-6 . TGTGCCAGCAGCTTCACGGGACTTGTCTACGAGCAGTACTTC CASSFTGLVYEQYF
. TRBJ2-7 TRBV4-1 . TGCGCCAGCAGCCAGGAGATTACGACCTACGAGCAGTACTTC CASSQEITTYEQYF